This TCR beta chain was recovered during a study of blood T cell repertoires in COVID-19. Study-wide background: Nucleic acid was either cDNA or gDNA, and it came from T cells, B-cell-depleted T cells, or PBMCs.

This table comes from immunoSEQ multiplex PCR, and its TCRdb copy is limited to in-frame clones, with some not included. Among some 320,000 clones listed, roughly 90% were seen once. This clone was found a few times. Participant age was about 18 to 89 years, and participants resided in fewer than 30 US areas. Sequencing was performed on PBMCs or T cells enriched from blood (not recorded which). This TCR derives from a man in his fifties or sixties who had recovered from COVID-19.

This CDR3 is CASSNTGTEAFF. The CDR3 nucleotides are TGTGCCAGCAGTAATACAGGGACTGAAGCTTTCTTT. The genes are TRBV12-3 or TRBV12-4 and TRBJ1-1; D possibly corresponds to TRBD1 (6 bases). The CDR3 consists of 12 residues. V was pared by 5 bases and J by 5 bases, with 9 bases between.